A selection of T cell receptor beta chains follows, all from one sample in a study of T-cell reconstitution after alpha-beta-depleted transplantation in children. TCRdb passed the PCR reads through MiXCR, listing each CDR3 protein once. The table records 400,000 to 500,000 distinct CDR3 sequences, roughly a tenth of them present only once. The source material was PBMCs from the stem cell graft donor, sampled from the stem cell graft. These receptors originate from a human donor who donated a stem cell graft to a child with acute myeloid leukemia. Each CDR3 is given with its conserved first and last residue. D genes are given only for firm matches. Not all rows give a size; the values are once, few, many and, for expanded clones, a class.

v_call: TRBV6-1; cdr3_length: 16; j_call: TRBJ2-5; d_call: TRBD1; clone_size: .; cdr3_nt: TGTGCCAGCAGTGAAGTAGAAATGAGGGGGCTGGAGACCCAGTACTTC; cdr3_aa: CASSEVEMRGLETQYF
v_call: TRBV3-1; cdr3_length: 15; j_call: TRBJ2-5; d_call: TRBD1; clone_size: many; cdr3_nt: TGTGCCAGCAGCAAAAACCCAGGGGGCTTTGAGACCCAGTACTTC; cdr3_aa: CASSKNPGGFETQYF
v_call: TRBV7-9; cdr3_length: 15; j_call: TRBJ2-1; d_call: TRBD2; clone_size: .; cdr3_nt: TGTGCCAGCAGCCGAGCGGGAGGGGTCTACAATGAGCAGTTCTTC; cdr3_aa: CASSRAGGVYNEQFF
v_call: TRBV2; cdr3_length: 15; j_call: TRBJ2-7; d_call: .; clone_size: .; cdr3_nt: TGTGCCAGCAGTGACGGGACAAGGTTTATCCACGAGCAGTACTTC; cdr3_aa: CASSDGTRFIHEQYF
v_call: TRBV5-5; cdr3_length: 13; j_call: TRBJ2-5; d_call: .; clone_size: few; cdr3_nt: TGTGCCAGCAGCGGGAACCTTGGTAGGACCCAGTACTTC; cdr3_aa: CASSGNLGRTQYF
v_call: TRBV20-1; cdr3_length: 12; j_call: TRBJ2-5; d_call: .; clone_size: .; cdr3_nt: TGCAGTGCCCAAGGGACATCGGAGACCCAGTACTTC; cdr3_aa: CSAQGTSETQYF
v_call: TRBV20-1; cdr3_length: 14; j_call: TRBJ1-5; d_call: .; clone_size: few; cdr3_nt: TGCAGTGCTAGAGGACCTGGGGTCAATCAGCCCCAGCATTTT; cdr3_aa: CSARGPGVNQPQHF
v_call: TRBV27; cdr3_length: 15; j_call: TRBJ1-5; d_call: .; clone_size: few; cdr3_nt: TGTGCCAGCAGTTTTACAGCCTATAGCAATCAGCCCCAGCATTTT; cdr3_aa: CASSFTAYSNQPQHF
v_call: TRBV5-1; cdr3_length: 15; j_call: TRBJ2-6; d_call: .; clone_size: many; cdr3_nt: TGCGCCAGCAGCTCCGGAGATTCTGGGGCCAACGTCCTGACTTTC; cdr3_aa: CASSSGDSGANVLTF
v_call: TRBV29-1; cdr3_length: 15; j_call: TRBJ2-5; d_call: TRBD1; clone_size: many; cdr3_nt: TGCAGCGTTGAATTGGGACAGGGGGCAGGCGAGACCCAGTACTTC; cdr3_aa: CSVELGQGAGETQYF
v_call: TRBV7-3; cdr3_length: 14; j_call: TRBJ2-5; d_call: .; clone_size: few; cdr3_nt: TGTGCCAGCAGCTTAACTGGAGCGGAAGAGACCCAGTACTTC; cdr3_aa: CASSLTGAEETQYF
v_call: TRBV5-1; cdr3_length: 13; j_call: TRBJ2-2; d_call: .; clone_size: many; cdr3_nt: TGCGCCAGCAGCTTTGGGACCGAGGGGGAGCTGTTTTTT; cdr3_aa: CASSFGTEGELFF
v_call: TRBV20-1; cdr3_length: 15; j_call: TRBJ2-1; d_call: TRBD2; clone_size: many; cdr3_nt: TGCAGTGCTAGCCTCGGGACTAGCGGGAAGGGTGAGCAGTTCTTC; cdr3_aa: CSASLGTSGKGEQFF
v_call: TRBV25-1; cdr3_length: 15; j_call: TRBJ1-1; d_call: .; clone_size: few; cdr3_nt: TGTGCCAGCAGTGAATTCGGCAGTCTGAACACTGAAGCTTTCTTT; cdr3_aa: CASSEFGSLNTEAFF
v_call: TRBV20-1; cdr3_length: 17; j_call: TRBJ2-3; d_call: TRBD2; clone_size: few; cdr3_nt: TGCAGTGCTAGACCTCTAGGACTAGCGGGAAGAACAGATACGCAGTATTTT; cdr3_aa: CSARPLGLAGRTDTQYF
v_call: TRBV28; cdr3_length: 15; j_call: TRBJ2-5; d_call: .; clone_size: few; cdr3_nt: TGTGCCAGCAGTTTGGGGGCTGCAGCCTCAGAGACCCAGTACTTC; cdr3_aa: CASSLGAAASETQYF
v_call: TRBV20-1; cdr3_length: 13; j_call: TRBJ2-3; d_call: TRBD1; clone_size: .; cdr3_nt: TGCAGTGCTTTGACAGGGGGGGCAGATACGCAGTATTTT; cdr3_aa: CSALTGGADTQYF
v_call: TRBV5-5; cdr3_length: 17; j_call: TRBJ1-4; d_call: TRBD1; clone_size: many; cdr3_nt: TGTGCCAGCAGCATCCGGGACAGGGTTATCTTAGGAGAAAAACTGTTTTTT; cdr3_aa: CASSIRDRVILGEKLFF
v_call: TRBV11-2; cdr3_length: 18; j_call: TRBJ1-3; d_call: .; clone_size: .; cdr3_nt: TGTGCCAGCAGCTCACAACCCGACCATGGACAGCCTGGAAACACCATATATTTT; cdr3_aa: CASSSQPDHGQPGNTIYF
v_call: TRBV7-6; cdr3_length: 16; j_call: TRBJ1-4; d_call: TRBD1; clone_size: few; cdr3_nt: TGTGCCAGCAGCTTAGGAACAGGGGTGGCGGTAGAAAAACTGTTTTTT; cdr3_aa: CASSLGTGVAVEKLFF
v_call: TRBV20-1; cdr3_length: 14; j_call: TRBJ2-3; d_call: TRBD2; clone_size: many; cdr3_nt: TGCAGTGCTAGGGTAGCGGGTCGCACAGATACGCAGTATTTT; cdr3_aa: CSARVAGRTDTQYF
v_call: TRBV9; cdr3_length: 15; j_call: TRBJ2-6; d_call: .; clone_size: few; cdr3_nt: TGTGCCAGCAGCGTAGAAAACTCTGGGGCCAACGTCCTGACTTTC; cdr3_aa: CASSVENSGANVLTF
v_call: TRBV7-7; cdr3_length: 15; j_call: TRBJ2-5; d_call: TRBD2; clone_size: .; cdr3_nt: TGTGCTAGCAGCGTAGCGGGGGCGACCCAAGAGACCCAGTACTTC; cdr3_aa: CASSVAGATQETQYF
v_call: TRBV12-5; cdr3_length: 12; j_call: TRBJ2-7; d_call: .; clone_size: few; cdr3_nt: TGTGCTAGTGGTCCGGACCAGACCCTCAGCTCCTTC; cdr3_aa: CASGPDQTLSSF
v_call: TRBV7-2; cdr3_length: 16; j_call: TRBJ2-3; d_call: .; clone_size: .; cdr3_nt: TGTGCCAGCAGCTTAGGGGCGGGGTGGAGCACAGATACGCAGTATTTT; cdr3_aa: CASSLGAGWSTDTQYF
v_call: TRBV7-9; cdr3_length: 13; j_call: TRBJ1-5; d_call: .; clone_size: few; cdr3_nt: TGTGCCAGCAGCTTTGGAGGACATCAGCCCCAGCATTTT; cdr3_aa: CASSFGGHQPQHF
v_call: TRBV20-1; cdr3_length: 14; j_call: TRBJ1-1; d_call: .; clone_size: .; cdr3_nt: TGCAGTGCCCCCCCCTTGGTCGGGGATACTGAAGCTTTCTTT; cdr3_aa: CSAPPLVGDTEAFF
v_call: TRBV5-1; cdr3_length: 14; j_call: TRBJ2-7; d_call: TRBD2; clone_size: .; cdr3_nt: TGCGCCAGCAGCCCCCGGACTAGCGGCTACGAGCAGTACTTC; cdr3_aa: CASSPRTSGYEQYF
v_call: TRBV11-2; cdr3_length: 15; j_call: TRBJ2-6; d_call: .; clone_size: few; cdr3_nt: TGTGCCAGCAGCTTCTCGGAGGCCGGGGCCAACGTCCTGACTTTC; cdr3_aa: CASSFSEAGANVLTF
v_call: TRBV3-1; cdr3_length: 12; j_call: TRBJ1-2; d_call: .; clone_size: few; cdr3_nt: TGTGCCAGCAGCCATCGGGCGGCGGGCTACACCTTC; cdr3_aa: CASSHRAAGYTF
v_call: TRBV28; cdr3_length: 14; j_call: TRBJ2-5; d_call: .; clone_size: many; cdr3_nt: TGTGCCAGCAGGCAAGGCGGGCAGCAAGAGACCCAGTACTTC; cdr3_aa: CASRQGGQQETQYF
v_call: TRBV29-1; cdr3_length: 14; j_call: TRBJ2-1; d_call: .; clone_size: few; cdr3_nt: TGCAGCGTGTCCGGGGGGCGGGTGGGCAATGAGCAGTTCTTC; cdr3_aa: CSVSGGRVGNEQFF
v_call: TRBV20-1; cdr3_length: 13; j_call: TRBJ1-3; d_call: .; clone_size: many; cdr3_nt: TGCAGTGCGAGGGGGGTGTTAGGAAACACCATATATTTT; cdr3_aa: CSARGVLGNTIYF
v_call: TRBV4-2; cdr3_length: 17; j_call: TRBJ2-3; d_call: TRBD2; clone_size: few; cdr3_nt: TGTGCCAGCAGCCGGGAACTAGCGGGAGACTGGGCAGATACGCAGTATTTT; cdr3_aa: CASSRELAGDWADTQYF
v_call: TRBV4-1; cdr3_length: 16; j_call: TRBJ2-4; d_call: .; clone_size: few; cdr3_nt: TGCGCCAGCAGCCAAGATTGGGGGCTGGCCAAAAACATTCAGTACTTC; cdr3_aa: CASSQDWGLAKNIQYF
v_call: TRBV5-1; cdr3_length: 16; j_call: TRBJ2-3; d_call: TRBD2; clone_size: few; cdr3_nt: TGCGCCAGCAGCGCGGGAGCGGGGTCTAGCACAGATACGCAGTATTTT; cdr3_aa: CASSAGAGSSTDTQYF
v_call: TRBV5-1; cdr3_length: 14; j_call: TRBJ2-1; d_call: .; clone_size: many; cdr3_nt: TGCGCCAGCAGCTTAAACCAGGGAAGCAATGAGCAGTTCTTC; cdr3_aa: CASSLNQGSNEQFF
v_call: TRBV6-1; cdr3_length: 16; j_call: TRBJ2-3; d_call: .; clone_size: .; cdr3_nt: TGTGCCAGCAGTGATTTAGGGCCCAGACCTGGAGATACGCAGTATTTC; cdr3_aa: CASSDLGPRPGDTQYF
v_call: TRBV7-3; cdr3_length: 18; j_call: TRBJ2-3; d_call: .; clone_size: few; cdr3_nt: TGTGCCAGCAGCCATGGGACTCCAGGTTATGGCCGCACAGATACGCAGTATTTT; cdr3_aa: CASSHGTPGYGRTDTQYF
v_call: TRBV14; cdr3_length: 15; j_call: TRBJ2-2; d_call: .; clone_size: .; cdr3_nt: TGTGCCAGCACCCAATCCCTAGTCCTCACCGGGGAGCTGTTTTTT; cdr3_aa: CASTQSLVLTGELFF
v_call: TRBV7-9; cdr3_length: 16; j_call: TRBJ2-4; d_call: .; clone_size: few; cdr3_nt: TGTGCCAGCAGCTTAGCCACGGACCGTTTCAAAAACATTCAGTACTTC; cdr3_aa: CASSLATDRFKNIQYF
v_call: TRBV5-1; cdr3_length: 13; j_call: TRBJ1-5; d_call: .; clone_size: many; cdr3_nt: TGCGCCAGCAGCTTGAGTGGGAATCAGCCCCAGCATTTT; cdr3_aa: CASSLSGNQPQHF
v_call: TRBV30; cdr3_length: 12; j_call: TRBJ1-3; d_call: .; clone_size: .; cdr3_nt: TGTGCCTGGAGAGGCTCTGGAAACACCATATATTTT; cdr3_aa: CAWRGSGNTIYF
v_call: TRBV29-1; cdr3_length: 14; j_call: TRBJ1-2; d_call: TRBD1; clone_size: few; cdr3_nt: TGCAGCGTTGTTGAAGGGGGCGGTAACTATGGCTACACCTTC; cdr3_aa: CSVVEGGGNYGYTF
v_call: TRBV25-1; cdr3_length: 14; j_call: TRBJ2-2; d_call: .; clone_size: few; cdr3_nt: TGTGCCAGCAGTGGGGCTGACAGCACCGGGGAGCTGTTTTTT; cdr3_aa: CASSGADSTGELFF